The 30 T cell receptor beta chains given below trace back to one sample, sequenced in a study of T cells in Graves' hyperthyroidism and ophthalmopathy. RNA transcripts yielded amplified TCR beta CDR3 regions. The HTBI primer set was used in a first-round RT-PCR of the TCR CDR3. From the multiplex PCR reads, TCRdb called clonotypes with MiXCR, one entry per CDR3 protein. In the table there are around 580,000 distinct CDR3 sequences, more than 45% of which are singletons. Sequencing input: peripheral blood or thyroid tissue (not recorded which). These receptors came from a woman younger than 35 with Graves' hyperthyroidism.

The genes are TRBV4-3 and TRBJ1-4; 7 bases line up with TRBD1. CDR3 length: 18 amino acids. Looked up from germline, CDR1 is LGHNA and CDR2 is YSLEER. V shed 0 bases, J shed 1 base, and the junction held 8 bases outside the gene matches. The CDR3 region is CASSQDDRAAVTNEKLFF. The DNA of the CDR3 is TGCGCCAGCAGCCAAGATGACAGGGCGGCGGTAACTAATGAAAAACTGTTTTTT.

Only a few counts were recorded for this clonotype. The rearrangement joins TRBV5-1 to TRBJ1-4, with D possibly TRBD1 on 6 matching bases. Germline values: CDR1 SGHRS, CDR2 YFSETQ. The CDR3 is 15 amino acids. Trimming stripped 4 bases from V and 5 bases from J, with 15 bases between. CDR3 nucleotides: TGCGCCAGCAGCGGGCGGAGGGGGGAAAATGAAAAACTGTTTTTT. This codes for CASSGRRGENEKLFF.

A few counts support this clonotype. The genes are TRBV6-2 or TRBV6-3 and TRBJ2-2, with D perhaps matching TRBD1 or TRBD2 (5 bases each). CDR1 and CDR2 (germline): MNHEY, SVGEGT. The CDR3 loop spans 15 amino acids. Trimming removed 10 bases from V and 0 bases from J, with 15 bases in between. CDR3 coding DNA: TGTGCCACCTATACCGGGACGGCGAACACCGGGGAGCTGTTTTTT. This translates into CATYTGTANTGELFF.

This clonotype came up many times. V gene TRBV7-9 combines with J gene TRBJ1-1; 10 positions agree with TRBD1. Trimming removed 5 bases from V and 5 bases from J; junction bases left unmatched: 8. CDR1 is SEHNR and CDR2 is FQNEAQ in the germline V gene (reference sequence). The CDR3 runs 15 residues. The CDR3 DNA is TGTGCCAGCAGCCCCGGGACAGGGGTTGGAACTGAAGCTTTCTTT. Translation gives CASSPGTGVGTEAFF.

The chain is built from TRBV7-9 and TRBJ2-3, with D perhaps matching TRBD2 (5 bases). The CDR3 runs to 16 residues. With 5 bases removed from V and 0 bases from J, the gap between germline ends came to 15 bases. In germline, CDR1 is SEHNR, CDR2 FQNEAQ (reference sequence). The CDR3 loop is CASSKREIWSTDTQYF. CDR3 DNA: TGTGCCAGCAGCAAAAGGGAGATATGGAGCACAGATACGCAGTATTTT. The full variable domain, rest sourced from reference TRBV7-9 and TRBJ2-3, is DTGVSQNPRHKITKRGQNVTFRCDPISEHNRLYWYRQTLGQGPEFLTYFQNEAQLEKSRLLSDRFSAERPKGSFSTLEIQRTEQGDSAMYLCASSKREIWSTDTQYFGPGTRLTVL.

The V and J genes are TRBV5-4 and TRBJ2-5; no clear D. This CDR3 has 11 amino acids. Germline CDR1 SGHNT, CDR2 YYREEE (reference sequence). As DNA, the CDR3 is TGTGCTAGAGTTCACTCTGAGACCCAGTACTTC. Translated: CARVHSETQYF.

The sample holds a few counts of this clonotype. V is TRBV20-1 and J is TRBJ2-2; 10 bases are a match to TRBD2. The trim removed 0 bases at V and 6 bases at J, leaving 7 bases unmatched. This CDR3 spans 16 amino acids. Germline lookup yields CDR1 DFQATT and CDR2 SNEGSKA (reference sequence). CDR3 nucleotide sequence: TGCAGTGCTAGAGATGCGAGCGGGAGGGCCGCCGGGGAGCTGTTTTTT. Translated: CSARDASGRAAGELFF.

This clonotype was picked up many times. The chain has TRBV7-9 and TRBJ2-1; possibly TRBD1 or TRBD2 for D (5 bases each). Germline lookup yields CDR1 SEHNR and CDR2 FQNEAQ (reference sequence). The CDR3 has 15 amino acids. Trimming took 3 bases from V and 5 from J, leaving 14 bases between them. The CDR3 reads CASSLGDRGHNEQFF. CDR3 nucleotides: TGTGCCAGCAGCTTGGGCGACCGGGGCCACAATGAGCAGTTCTTC.

There are many counts of this clonotype. The rearrangement links TRBV11-3 to TRBJ2-5; weak D call: TRBD2 (5 bases). Trimming took off 3 bases at V and 11 bases at J, with 10 bases between the two ends. CDR3 length: 11 amino acids. CDR1 and CDR2 from the germline V gene are SGHNT and YENEEA. The CDR3 DNA reads TGTGCCAGCAGCTTTGGAGCGGTTCAGTACTTC. It encodes CASSFGAVQYF.

About this clonotype itself: Given a much more abundant clone one base away, this may be a read error. The rearrangement links TRBV12-5 to TRBJ1-1, with TRBD1 as a possible D gene (6 bases). The CDR3 runs 15 residues. CDR1 is LGHNT and CDR2 is FRNRAP in the germline V gene. Written as DNA, the CDR3 is TGTGCTGGTGGTTTGCTGCAGGGGAGGAAGGATGAAGCTTTCTTT. It encodes CAGGLLQGRKDEAFF.

For this clonotype: Relative to the germline gene, one junction end is altered; a read error may explain this. The chain carries TRBV25-1 and TRBJ1-1; no definite D call. The CDR3 loop spans 14 amino acids. The germline gives CDR1 MGHDK, CDR2 SYGVNS. CDR3: CACSANVVGTEAFF. The CDR3 nucleotides read TGTGCCTGCAGTGCTAACGTCGTGGGCACTGAAGCTTTCTTT.

This clonotype occurred many times. V usage is TRBV7-9 and J usage is TRBJ1-5, with unresolved D. The CDR3 runs to 15 residues. Trimming pared 7 bases from V and 7 bases from J, leaving 20 bases between. In germline, CDR1 is SEHNR, CDR2 FQNEAQ (reference sequence). CDR3 sequence: CASTPRPNSAQPQHF. Here the CDR3 DNA reads TGTGCCAGCACCCCTCGGCCTAATTCGGCGCAGCCCCAGCATTTT. Supplemented by reference TRBV7-9 and TRBJ1-5, the full variable domain reads DTGVSQNPRHKITKRGQNVTFRCDPISEHNRLYWYRQTLGQGPEFLTYFQNEAQLEKSRLLSDRFSAERPKGSFSTLEIQRTEQGDSAMYLCASTPRPNSAQPQHFGDGTRLSIL.

About this clonotype itself: The final CDR3 position lacks the conserved phenylalanine or tryptophan, pointing to a likely read error. The limits of the CDR3 on the DNA are not certain, so only TCRdb's listed CDR3 is given. The chain uses TRBV9 and TRBJ1-1; TRBD1, the D gene given by the table, was not confirmed from the DNA. Germline lookup yields CDR1 SGDLS and CDR2 YYNGEE. Both ends counted, the CDR3 spans 8 residues. The CDR3 here is CASSLRRG.

The chain recombines TRBV24-1 with TRBJ2-2, with D perhaps TRBD1 (6 bases). Looked up from germline, CDR1 is KGHDR and CDR2 is SFDVKD. With 4 bases removed from V and 0 bases from J, the gap between germline ends came to 14 bases. The CDR3 is 17 amino acids. CDR3 residues: CATSDQGSITNTGELFF. The CDR3, as DNA: TGTGCCACCAGTGACCAGGGGAGCATTACGAACACCGGGGAGCTGTTTTTT.

The V call is TRBV24-1, the J call TRBJ1-5; D gene ambiguous. The CDR3 runs 13 residues. Germline V gene lookup returns CDR1 KGHDR and CDR2 SFDVKD. The V gene lost 4 bases and the J gene lost 5 bases, with 8 bases spanning the gap. The CDR3 spells CATSDPGDQPQHF. As DNA, the CDR3 is TGTGCCACCAGTGACCCGGGCGATCAGCCCCAGCATTTT.

Many counts were recorded for this clonotype. The chain links TRBV9 to TRBJ1-1; possibly TRBD1 for D (5 bases). The V and J ends lost 6 bases and 0 bases respectively, with 12 bases between them. The CDR3 spans 14 residues. The germline V gene has CDR1 SGDLS and CDR2 YYNGEE. Written as DNA, the CDR3 is TGTGCCAGCACCCCCCGGGGGATGAACACTGAAGCTTTCTTT. Its translation: CASTPRGMNTEAFF.

This clonotype was recorded at least ten times. The rearrangement links TRBV7-9 to TRBJ2-1; 7 bases are shared with TRBD1. This CDR3 region has 17 residues. After removal of 6 bases from V and 3 bases from J, the junction contained 14 bases not matched to a gene. Looked up from germline, CDR1 is SEHNR and CDR2 is FQNEAQ (reference sequence). Here the CDR3 reads CASSFRTGTEGYNEQFF. CDR3 coding DNA: TGTGCCAGCAGTTTCAGAACCGGGACAGAAGGCTACAATGAGCAGTTCTTC.

This clonotype was seen many times. The chain employs TRBV29-1 and TRBJ1-4; unclear D gene. This CDR3 spans 18 amino acids. V lost 4 bases and J lost 0, with 21 bases in between. The germline V gene has CDR1 SQVTM and CDR2 ANQGSEA. The CDR3 sequence is CSVGGSFLGLATNEKLFF. DNA for the CDR3: TGCAGCGTTGGAGGGTCCTTTCTCGGCCTCGCAACTAATGAAAAACTGTTTTTT.

This clonotype was picked up many times. The J gene is TRBJ1-4, the V gene TRBV13, with D unclear. Trimming took 1 base from V and 5 from J, leaving 17 bases between them. CDR1 is PRHDT, CDR2 FYEKMQ, per germline (reference sequence). This CDR3 region has 17 residues. This CDR3 reads CASSLDHVSAENEKLFF. The CDR3 DNA reads as TGTGCCAGCAGCTTAGATCATGTATCGGCAGAGAATGAAAAACTGTTTTTT.

This clonotype came up many times. The chain uses TRBV2 and TRBJ1-6, with D unclear. In germline, CDR1 is SNHLY, CDR2 FYNNEI. V gave up 3 bases and J gave up 5 bases, with 8 bases separating them. The CDR3 is 14 amino acids. The CDR3 DNA is TGTGCCAGCAGTGATTTTGGCAATAATTCACCCCTCCACTTT. Its protein product is CASSDFGNNSPLHF.

This clonotype was picked up many times. The chain employs TRBV19 and TRBJ1-4, with 7 bases lining up with TRBD1. The CDR3 is made up of 19 amino acids. The V and J ends lost 7 bases and 0 bases, in that order; junction bases with no gene match: 17. Germline lookup yields CDR1 LNHDA and CDR2 SQIVND (reference sequence). CDR3 sequence (DNA): TGTGCCAGTACTCCTTTTTGGGACAGATTATCTGCAACTAATGAAAAACTGTTTTTT. Encoded protein: CASTPFWDRLSATNEKLFF.

The chain is built from TRBV14 and TRBJ1-6; 8 bases line up with TRBD1. The CDR3 is made up of 13 amino acids. V lost 3 bases to trimming and J lost 9 bases; unmatched junction nucleotides: 1. The V gene's germline CDR1 is SGHDN and CDR2 FVKESK. CDR3 loop: CASSQTGVSPLHF. DNA of the CDR3: TGTGCCAGCAGCCAGACAGGGGTTTCACCCCTCCACTTT.

To note about this clonotype: Its ends do not fully match the called genes, so a read error is possible. The chain carries TRBV5-6 and TRBJ2-6; 7 bases align to TRBD1. The germline CDR1 and CDR2 sequences are SGHDT and YYEEEE. This CDR3 has 13 amino acids. The CDR3 here is CASSNDRASTEAF. CDR3 sequence (DNA): TGTGCCAGCAGCAATGACAGGGCGAGTACTGAAGCTTTC.

This clonotype was recorded many times. The genes are TRBV7-9 and TRBJ2-5; 7 bases are shared with TRBD1. The V gene's germline CDR1 is SEHNR and CDR2 FQNEAQ (reference sequence). This CDR3 has 16 residues. V was clipped by 4 bases and J by 4 bases; unmatched bases: 12. The CDR3 sequence is CASSSQQDRVGETQYF. In DNA, the CDR3 is TGTGCCAGCAGCTCGCAGCAAGACAGGGTAGGAGAGACCCAGTACTTC.

This clonotype came up a few times. The rearrangement links TRBV29-1 to TRBJ1-3; unclear D gene. The CDR3 consists of 12 residues. V was pared by 3 bases and J by 3 bases, with 6 bases between. Per germline, CDR1 SQVTM and CDR2 ANQGSEA. DNA for the CDR3: TGCAGCGTTGAGAAGGATGGAAACACCATATATTTT. It encodes CSVEKDGNTIYF.

Ten or more counts support this clonotype. V gene TRBV7-9 combines with J gene TRBJ1-1; D is undetermined. The CDR3 covers 14 residues. Germline V CDR1 and CDR2: SEHNR, FQNEAQ (reference sequence). Deletions cut 1 base from V and 3 bases from J, with 9 bases between. The CDR3 DNA reads TGTGCCAGCAGCTTAGTTCCACTTCACACTGAAGCTTTCTTT. This encodes CASSLVPLHTEAFF.

At least ten counts were recorded for this clonotype. The gene calls are TRBV10-2 and TRBJ2-5; TRBD1 matches at 8 bases. Trimming cost V 1 base and J 4 bases; bases outside gene matches: 8. Germline V gives CDR1 WSHSY, CDR2 SAAADI. The CDR3 spans 16 residues. The CDR3 DNA reads TGCGCCAGCAGTGAGTGGGCAGGGGGCGAGGGAGAGACCCAGTACTTC. The encoded protein is CASSEWAGGEGETQYF.

Many counts were recorded for this clonotype. The rearrangement joins TRBV5-4 to TRBJ2-7, with 7 bases matching TRBD1. In germline, CDR1 is SGHNT, CDR2 YYREEE (reference sequence). V gave up 4 bases and J gave up 0 bases; unmatched junction bases: 7. This CDR3 comprises 15 residues. CDR3 region: CASSQTGLSSYEQYF. CDR3 sequence (DNA): TGTGCCAGCAGCCAGACAGGGCTTAGCTCCTACGAGCAGTACTTC.

This clonotype has a count of ten or more. The genes are TRBV7-8 and TRBJ2-7; 8 positions agree with TRBD2. The CDR3 sequence is 14 residues long. Germline assignment: CDR1 SGHVS and CDR2 FQNEAQ. V lost 1 base to trimming and J lost 7 bases; unmatched junction nucleotides: 6. Here the CDR3 DNA reads TGTGCCAGCAGCTTAGGTCGGGAGGGTCCTGAGCAGTACTTC. This gives the protein CASSLGREGPEQYF.

This clonotype was observed many times. The chain joins TRBV24-1 to TRBJ2-5; 8 bases are shared with TRBD2. Germline-derived CDR1 and CDR2 are KGHDR and SFDVKD. The V gene end was trimmed by 2 bases and the J gene end by 4 bases; junction bases not matched to a gene: 17. CDR3 length: 19 residues. The CDR3 reads CATSDSKGLAGAKGETQYF. The CDR3 DNA sequence: TGTGCCACCAGTGATTCGAAAGGACTAGCCGGAGCTAAAGGAGAGACCCAGTACTTC.